The 32 T cell receptor beta chains listed next were all sequenced from one sample in a study of shared clonotypes between healthy human individuals. Measured with immunoSEQ multiplex PCR; TCRdb has only the in-frame clones, and not every one. The data contain 850,000 to 1,100,000 clones, roughly 80% of them singletons. The specimen sequenced was memory CD4+ T cells from PBMCs. Regarding subset: CD45RA-negative fraction. These receptors came from a man between 18 and 29 years old in good health. Some clones in this sample may be carry-over from other donors' samples.

The chain joins TRBV7-8 to TRBJ1-1; 9 nucleotides align to TRBD1. The germline gives CDR1 SGHVS, CDR2 FQNEAQ. This CDR3 is built from 14 residues. V lost 4 bases, J lost 3 bases, and 3 bases stayed unmatched. CDR3 nucleotides: TGTGCCAGCAGCTCAAGGGACAGGGACACTGAAGCTTTCTTT. Protein product: CASSSRDRDTEAFF.

V is TRBV7-9 and J is TRBJ2-4; unclear D gene. The CDR3 is made up of 13 amino acids. Germline CDR1 SEHNR, CDR2 FQNEAQ (reference sequence). V was clipped by 5 bases and J by 5 bases, with 10 bases between them. The CDR3: CASSLRGENIQYF. In DNA, the CDR3 is TGTGCCAGCAGCCTCCGCGGAGAAAACATTCAGTACTTC.

There are many counts of this clone. This chain joins TRBV5-1 and TRBJ2-5; 8 nucleotides align to TRBD2. J lost 5 bases, V lost 5 bases, and 11 bases had no gene match. The germline gives CDR1 SGHRS, CDR2 YFSETQ. This CDR3 is built from 15 residues. In DNA, the CDR3 is TGCGCCAGCAGGGACGGGACTAGAGGTCCGGAGACCCAGTACTTC. Translated, it gives CASRDGTRGPETQYF.

The chain carries TRBV29-1 and TRBJ2-1, with TRBD2 identical over 8 bases. Trimming removed 4 bases from V and 5 bases from J; junction bases left unmatched: 7. The CDR3 runs to 14 residues. Germline CDR1 reads SQVTM; CDR2 reads ANQGSEA. CDR3 in amino acids: CSVVRLAFNNEQFF. In nucleotides, the CDR3 is TGCAGCGTTGTAAGACTAGCGTTTAACAATGAGCAGTTCTTC.

The rearrangement joins TRBV5-4 to TRBJ2-1; 15 bases align to TRBD2. This CDR3 is built from 15 residues. Germline V gene data show CDR1 as SGHNT and CDR2 as YYREEE (reference sequence). V was pared by 4 bases and J by 10 bases, with 6 bases of the junction left unmatched. The CDR3 DNA follows: TGTGCCAGCAGCGGCCGGACTAGCGGGAGGGACGAGCAGTTCTTC. Amino acids: CASSGRTSGRDEQFF.

The genes are TRBV15 and TRBJ2-7, with D possibly matching TRBD1 (5 bases). The CDR3 runs to 14 residues. Trimming took 0 bases from V and 5 from J, leaving 11 bases between them. The germline V gene encodes CDR1 LNHNV and CDR2 YYDKDF (reference sequence). The CDR3 DNA sequence: TGTGCCACCAGCAGAGATAGGGGTTCCCACGAGCAGTACTTC. Protein sequence: CATSRDRGSHEQYF.

This rearrangement joins TRBV27 to TRBJ2-7, with 9 bases matching TRBD1. Germline trimming cut 7 bases from V and 2 bases from J; bases unmatched to any gene: 3. Germline CDR1 MNHEY, CDR2 SMNVEV (reference sequence). The CDR3 consists of 13 residues. The chain's CDR3 is CASMGQGAYEQYF. CDR3 nucleotides: TGTGCCAGCATGGGACAGGGAGCCTACGAGCAGTACTTC.

This chain connects TRBV7-2 to TRBJ1-1; D unresolved. CDR3 length: 13 residues. The germline CDR1 and CDR2 sequences are SGHTA and FQGNSA. V lost 6 bases and J 0 bases, leaving 8 bases between the germline ends. CDR3 in DNA: TGTGCCAGCAGTTTGATAATGAACACTGAAGCTTTCTTT. Protein product: CASSLIMNTEAFF.

The chain couples TRBV5-1 to TRBJ2-3; no firm D call. V lost 5 bases to trimming and J lost 2 bases, with 9 bases between them. CDR1 is SGHRS and CDR2 is YFSETQ in the germline V gene. The CDR3 extends over 13 amino acids. CDR3: CASRPTATDTQYF. The CDR3 DNA reads TGCGCCAGCAGACCTACAGCCACAGATACGCAGTATTTT.

The V and J genes are TRBV9 and TRBJ2-1; D is ambiguous. Trimming stripped 1 base from V and 5 bases from J, with 7 bases between. There are 13 residues in the CDR3. The germline gives CDR1 SGDLS, CDR2 YYNGEE. CDR3 DNA sequence: TGTGCCAGCAGCGTACGAGCGAACAATGAGCAGTTCTTC. Encoded protein: CASSVRANNEQFF.

This clone was observed once. Written as DNA, the CDR3 is TGTGCCAGCAGTGCCACAGGGAACTATGGCTACACCTTC. The encoded protein is CASSATGNYGYTF. The rearrangement uses TRBV6-6 and TRBJ1-2, with D possibly TRBD1 on 6 matching bases. Trimming cost V 5 bases and J 2 bases, with 9 bases left between them. The CDR3 spans 13 residues. Germline CDR1 MNHNY, CDR2 SVGAGI (reference sequence).

The chain uses TRBV5-4 and TRBJ1-1; 10 nucleotides match TRBD1. This CDR3 region has 15 residues. V shed 4 bases, J shed 4 bases, and the junction held 7 bases outside the gene matches. Per the germline V gene, CDR1 is SGHNT and CDR2 is YYREEE (reference sequence). CDR3 bases: TGTGCCAGCAGCGGCCGGGACAGGGGAGGCACTGAAGCTTTCTTT. This encodes CASSGRDRGGTEAFF.

The chain recombines TRBV7-9 with TRBJ1-2, with D maybe TRBD1 (6 bases). The CDR3 has 14 residues. The germline gives CDR1 SEHNR, CDR2 FQNEAQ (reference sequence). The ends were cut back, 3 bases at V and 1 base at J, with 9 bases in the middle. The CDR3: CASSFGTYNYGYTF. The CDR3 DNA is TGTGCCAGCAGCTTTGGGACATATAACTATGGCTACACCTTC. The variable domain in full, with the rest retrieved from reference TRBV7-9 and TRBJ1-2, is DTGVSQNPRHKITKRGQNVTFRCDPISEHNRLYWYRQTLGQGPEFLTYFQNEAQLEKSRLLSDRFSAERPKGSFSTLEIQRTEQGDSAMYLCASSFGTYNYGYTFGSGTRLTVV.

The chain joins TRBV28 to TRBJ2-1; 7 bases map to TRBD1. V was pared by 4 bases and J by 4 bases, with 1 base of the junction left unmatched. The germline V gene has CDR1 MDHEN and CDR2 SYDVKM. This CDR3 contains 13 residues. CDR3 loop: CASSSGQYNEQFF. Written as DNA, the CDR3 is TGTGCCAGCAGTTCGGGACAGTACAATGAGCAGTTCTTC.

V and J are TRBV4-2 and TRBJ1-3; D uncertain. CDR1 LGHNA and CDR2 YNFKEQ come from the germline V gene. Deletions cut 0 bases from V and 3 bases from J, with 12 bases between. This CDR3 contains 16 residues. The CDR3 DNA sequence: TGTGCCAGCAGCCAAGAAGCCGGGCGCGGTGGAAACACCATATATTTT. It yields the protein CASSQEAGRGGNTIYF.

The chain combines TRBV5-6 with TRBJ1-1; no clear D. Germline values: CDR1 SGHDT, CDR2 YYEEEE. Trimming took 4 bases from V and 4 from J, leaving 17 bases between them. The CDR3 runs 15 residues. Written as DNA, the CDR3 is TGTGCCAGCAGCGGTCGTATTATGCGAACCACTGAAGCTTTCTTT. The encoded protein is CASSGRIMRTTEAFF.

CDR3 in DNA: TGTGCCAGCACCGGACAGGGGGTCGACTATGGCTACACCTTC. This codes for CASTGQGVDYGYTF. The V gene is TRBV2, the J gene TRBJ1-2, with 10 bases identical to TRBD1. The trim removed 7 bases at V and 3 bases at J, leaving 5 bases unmatched. CDR1 is SNHLY and CDR2 is FYNNEI in the germline V gene. The length of the CDR3 is 14 residues.

This chain links TRBV4-1 with TRBJ1-2, with unresolved D. This CDR3 has 16 amino acids. The V end lost 1 base, the J end lost 4 bases, and 16 bases lay between the germline ends. CDR1 is MGHRA and CDR2 is YSYEKL in the germline V gene. The chain's CDR3 is CASSQVSGRFSYGYTF. CDR3 bases: TGCGCCAGCAGCCAAGTCAGCGGGAGGTTTAGCTATGGCTACACCTTC.

The chain combines TRBV6-1 with TRBJ1-2; D ambiguous. From germline, CDR1 is MNHNS and CDR2 SASEGT. V gave up 3 bases and J gave up 3 bases, with 14 bases separating them. The CDR3 extends over 15 amino acids. CDR3 in amino acids: CASSDFWVRDYGYTF. The CDR3 nucleotides read TGTGCCAGCAGTGATTTTTGGGTCCGTGACTATGGCTACACCTTC.

This clone came up once. The chain uses TRBV2 and TRBJ1-5; D not resolved. Germline V lookup: CDR1 SNHLY, CDR2 FYNNEI. V was cut by 6 bases and J by 3 bases, with 15 bases left in between. The CDR3 is made up of 15 amino acids. CDR3 bases: TGTGCCAGCAGCCCTGAAGGACTGCTCAATCAGCCCCAGCATTTT. It specifies CASSPEGLLNQPQHF.

The chain is built from TRBV2 and TRBJ2-7; TRBD1 agrees at 8 bases. The V gene's germline CDR1 is SNHLY and CDR2 FYNNEI. The V gene end was trimmed by 5 bases and the J gene end by 9 bases; junction bases not matched to a gene: 6. There are 12 residues in the CDR3. The CDR3 here is CASSYYTGGQYF. The CDR3 DNA reads TGTGCCAGCAGTTACTATACAGGGGGGCAGTACTTC.

The rearrangement links TRBV28 to TRBJ1-5, with D tentatively TRBD1 (5 bases). Per the germline V gene, CDR1 is MDHEN and CDR2 is SYDVKM. The CDR3 loop spans 14 amino acids. Trimming left V 3 bases short and J 3 bases short, with 9 bases between. The CDR3 loop reads CASSFAGNNQPQHF. Written as DNA, the CDR3 is TGTGCCAGCAGTTTTGCAGGGAACAATCAGCCCCAGCATTTT.

The V call is TRBV6-1, the J call TRBJ1-5; 8 positions match TRBD1. Germline values: CDR1 MNHNS, CDR2 SASEGT. The CDR3 extends over 17 amino acids. V lost 4 bases to trimming and J lost 2 bases; unmatched junction nucleotides: 10. The CDR3 protein is CASSVPQGAYGNQPQHF. The CDR3 region has the DNA TGTGCCAGCAGTGTCCCGCAGGGGGCGTACGGCAATCAGCCCCAGCATTTT.

This chain links TRBV27 with TRBJ1-2; 7 bases fit TRBD1. V lost 6 bases to trimming and J lost 5 bases; unmatched junction nucleotides: 12. This CDR3 is built from 15 residues. Per germline, CDR1 MNHEY and CDR2 SMNVEV (reference sequence). CDR3 loop: CASSPGGEGAYGYTF. The DNA of the CDR3 is TGTGCCAGCAGCCCCGGGGGGGAGGGGGCGTATGGCTACACCTTC.

J is TRBJ1-2 and V is TRBV27, with D unresolved. V dropped 2 bases and J dropped 7 bases, with 11 bases sitting between them. Germline V CDR1 and CDR2: MNHEY, SMNVEV (reference sequence). The CDR3 runs 13 residues. The chain's CDR3 is CASSLVASSGYTF. The CDR3 DNA reads TGTGCCAGCAGTTTAGTAGCGTCGTCTGGCTACACCTTC.

The genes are TRBV7-3 and TRBJ2-1; the match to TRBD2 covers 8 bases. CDR3 length equals 15 residues. Per germline, CDR1 SGHTA and CDR2 FQGTGA. V lost 4 bases, J lost 5 bases, and 7 bases stayed unmatched. CDR3 nucleotides: TGTGCCAGCAGCTCCCCCCGGGGGGGGAACAATGAGCAGTTCTTC. Amino acids: CASSSPRGGNNEQFF.

V and J are TRBV5-1 and TRBJ2-5; the match to TRBD2 covers 9 bases. The CDR3 runs 14 residues. Trimming removed 0 bases from V and 5 bases from J; junction bases left unmatched: 2. CDR1 SGHRS and CDR2 YFSETQ come from the germline V gene. The CDR3 protein is CASSLGGRAETQYF. The CDR3 DNA sequence: TGCGCCAGCAGCTTGGGCGGGAGGGCGGAGACCCAGTACTTC.

This clone has a handful of counts. J is TRBJ1-2 and V is TRBV5-3; 12 bases are a match to TRBD1. TRBV5-3 is identified as an open reading frame with a role that is uncertain. The trim removed 4 bases at V and 3 bases at J, leaving 4 bases unmatched. The CDR3 is 15 residues long. CDR3 sequence (DNA): TGTGCCAGAAGCGGCGGGACAGGGGGCTACTATGGCTACACCTTC. Its translation: CARSGGTGGYYGYTF.

The count of this clone is one. The gene calls are TRBV18 and TRBJ2-3; 7 bases line up with TRBD2. The CDR3 sequence is 16 residues long. CDR1 is KGHSH, CDR2 LQKENI, per germline. J gave up 2 bases and V 4 bases, and 9 bases lay outside the gene matches. In DNA, the CDR3 is TGTGCCAGCTCACGCGAGGCGGGACTATCCACAGATACGCAGTATTTT. Amino acid sequence: CASSREAGLSTDTQYF.

In DNA form, the CDR3 reads TGTGCCAGCAGCGCCGGATGGGAAGAAGAGACCCAGTACTTC. The encoded protein is CASSAGWEEETQYF. This chain connects TRBV9 to TRBJ2-5; D gene unclear. This CDR3 is built from 14 residues. The ends were cut back, 3 bases at V and 3 bases at J, with 12 bases in the middle. CDR1 is SGDLS, CDR2 YYNGEE, per germline.

This clone occurred a few times. This chain joins TRBV5-1 and TRBJ1-2; D is unclear. CDR1 and CDR2 from the germline V gene are SGHRS and YFSETQ. The CDR3 has 14 amino acids. Trimming removed 5 bases from V and 0 bases from J, with 11 bases in between. For the CDR3, the DNA is TGCGCCAGCAGGCAGGTCCAATCTAACTATGGCTACACCTTC. Its protein is CASRQVQSNYGYTF.

The rearrangement uses TRBV9 and TRBJ2-5; weak D call: TRBD1 (6 bases). CDR1 is SGDLS, CDR2 YYNGEE, per germline. The CDR3 is made up of 16 amino acids. Trimming stripped 4 bases from V and 2 bases from J, with 18 bases between. The CDR3 DNA reads as TGTGCCAGCAGCTCCTCCAGGACAGCCCTGCAAGAGACCCAGTACTTC. Translating gives CASSSSRTALQETQYF. The variable domain in full, completed from reference TRBV9 and TRBJ2-5, reads DSGVTQTPKHLITATGQRVTLRCSPRSGDLSVYWYQQSLDQGLQFLIQYYNGEERAKGNILERFSAQQFPDLHSELNLSSLELGDSALYFCASSSSRTALQETQYFGPGTRLLVL.